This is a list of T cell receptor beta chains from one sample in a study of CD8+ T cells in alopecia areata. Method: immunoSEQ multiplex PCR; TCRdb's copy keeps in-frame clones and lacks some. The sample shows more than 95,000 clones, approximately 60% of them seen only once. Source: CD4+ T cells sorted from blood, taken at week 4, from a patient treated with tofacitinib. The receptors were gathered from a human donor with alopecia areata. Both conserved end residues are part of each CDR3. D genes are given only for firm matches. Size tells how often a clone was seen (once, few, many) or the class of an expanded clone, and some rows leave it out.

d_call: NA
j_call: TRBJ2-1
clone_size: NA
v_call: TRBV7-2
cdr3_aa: CASSYEVPYNEQFF
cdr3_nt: TGTGCCAGCAGCTACGAAGTCCCCTACAATGAGCAGTTCTTC

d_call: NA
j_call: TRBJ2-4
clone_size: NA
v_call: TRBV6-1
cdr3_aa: CASSEYGRLNIQYF
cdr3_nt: TGTGCCAGCAGTGAGTATGGACGGTTAAACATTCAGTACTTC

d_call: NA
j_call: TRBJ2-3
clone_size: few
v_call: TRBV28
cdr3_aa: CASSIVGDTDTQYF
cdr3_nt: TGTGCCAGCAGCATAGTGGGCGACACAGATACGCAGTATTTT

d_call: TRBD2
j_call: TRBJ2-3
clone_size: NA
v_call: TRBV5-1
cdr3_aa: CASRGELAGASTDTQYF
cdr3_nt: TGCGCCAGCAGGGGAGAATTAGCGGGGGCTAGCACAGATACGCAGTATTTT

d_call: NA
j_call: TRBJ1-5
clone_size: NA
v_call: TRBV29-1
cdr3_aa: CSARRGEGQPQHF
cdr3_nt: TGCAGCGCGCGGCGCGGGGAAGGTCAGCCCCAGCATTTT

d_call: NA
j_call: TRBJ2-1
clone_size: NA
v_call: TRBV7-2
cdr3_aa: CASSSGGRALLGYNEQFF
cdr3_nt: TGTGCCAGCAGCTCCGGGGGCAGAGCTTTGCTAGGGTACAATGAGCAGTTCTTC

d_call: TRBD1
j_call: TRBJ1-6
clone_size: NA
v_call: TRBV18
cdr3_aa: CASSLTTGSDSPLHF
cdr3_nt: TGTGCCAGCTCACTAACGACAGGGAGCGATTCACCCCTCCACTTT

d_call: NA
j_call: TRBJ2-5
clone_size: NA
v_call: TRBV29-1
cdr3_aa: CSVQEETQYF
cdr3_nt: TGCAGCGTTCAAGAGGAGACCCAGTACTTC

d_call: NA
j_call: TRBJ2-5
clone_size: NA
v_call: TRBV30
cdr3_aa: CAWSSGLQETQYF
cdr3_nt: TGTGCCTGGAGTTCGGGGCTGCAAGAGACCCAGTACTTC

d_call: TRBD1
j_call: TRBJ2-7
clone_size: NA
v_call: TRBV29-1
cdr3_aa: CSVDFGFGTATYEQYF
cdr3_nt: TGCAGCGTTGATTTTGGCTTCGGGACAGCCACCTACGAGCAGTACTTC

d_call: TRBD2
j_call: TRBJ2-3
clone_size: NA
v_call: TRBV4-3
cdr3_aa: CASSQGTSGRTDTQYF
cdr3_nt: TGCGCCAGCAGCCAGGGAACTAGCGGGAGGACAGATACGCAGTATTTT

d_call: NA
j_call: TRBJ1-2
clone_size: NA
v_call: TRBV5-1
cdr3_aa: CASSATLNGGYTF
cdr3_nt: TGCGCCAGCAGCGCCACCCTAAATGGGGGCTACACCTTC

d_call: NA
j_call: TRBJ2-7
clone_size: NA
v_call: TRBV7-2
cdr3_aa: CASSLLGGGSYEQYF
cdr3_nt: TGTGCCAGCAGCTTACTCGGTGGGGGGTCCTACGAGCAGTACTTC

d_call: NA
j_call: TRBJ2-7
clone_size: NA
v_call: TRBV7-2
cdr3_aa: CASSPQGRVTYEQYF
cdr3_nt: TGTGCCAGCAGCCCACAGGGTAGGGTAACTTACGAGCAGTACTTC

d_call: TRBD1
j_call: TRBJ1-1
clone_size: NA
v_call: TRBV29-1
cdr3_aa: CSAKVRDRGRGSTEAFF
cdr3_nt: TGCAGCGCAAAAGTTCGGGACAGGGGGCGCGGGAGCACTGAAGCTTTCTTT

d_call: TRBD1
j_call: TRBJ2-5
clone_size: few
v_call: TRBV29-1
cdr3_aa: CSVEINRGGETQYF
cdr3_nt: TGCAGCGTTGAAATCAACAGGGGTGGCGAGACCCAGTACTTC

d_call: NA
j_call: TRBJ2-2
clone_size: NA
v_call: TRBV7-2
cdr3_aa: CASSLVGSTGELFF
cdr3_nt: TGTGCCAGCAGCTTAGTGGGTAGCACCGGGGAGCTGTTTTTT

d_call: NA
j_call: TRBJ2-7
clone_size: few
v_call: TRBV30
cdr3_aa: CAWGDRRAEQYF
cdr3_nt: TGTGCCTGGGGCGACAGGCGTGCGGAGCAGTACTTC

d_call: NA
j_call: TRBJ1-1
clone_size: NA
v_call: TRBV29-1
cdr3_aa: CSVEAVGNTEAFF
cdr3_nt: TGCAGCGTTGAAGCAGTGGGGAACACTGAAGCTTTCTTT

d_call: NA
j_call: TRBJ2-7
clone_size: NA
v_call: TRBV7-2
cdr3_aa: CASSLGRSYEQYF
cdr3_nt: TGTGCCAGCAGCCTCGGACGGTCCTACGAGCAGTACTTC

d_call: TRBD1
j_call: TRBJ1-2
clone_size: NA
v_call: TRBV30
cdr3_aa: CAWSQNRGNGYTF
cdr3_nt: TGTGCCTGGAGTCAAAACAGGGGAAATGGCTACACCTTC

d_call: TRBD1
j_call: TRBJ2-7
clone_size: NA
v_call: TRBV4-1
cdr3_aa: CASSHFYRDRGPFGGSEQYF
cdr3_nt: TGCGCCAGCAGCCATTTTTATCGGGACAGGGGGCCCTTCGGAGGCTCCGAGCAGTACTTC

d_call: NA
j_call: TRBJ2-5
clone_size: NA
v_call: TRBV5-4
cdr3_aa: CASSMGAYGTQYF
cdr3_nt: TGTGCCAGCAGCATGGGGGCTTATGGGACCCAGTACTTC

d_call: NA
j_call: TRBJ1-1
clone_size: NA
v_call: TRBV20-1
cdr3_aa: CSTGAGTEAFF
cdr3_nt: TGCAGTACGGGGGCGGGCACTGAAGCTTTCTTT

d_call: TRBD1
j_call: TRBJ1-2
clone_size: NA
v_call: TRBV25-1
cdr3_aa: CASRDRGGGYTF
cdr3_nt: TGTGCCAGCAGGGACAGGGGTGGCGGCTACACCTTC

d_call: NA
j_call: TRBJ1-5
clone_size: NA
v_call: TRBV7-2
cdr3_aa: CASSLAGGNQPQHF
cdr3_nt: TGTGCCAGCAGCTTAGCTGGGGGAAATCAGCCCCAGCATTTT

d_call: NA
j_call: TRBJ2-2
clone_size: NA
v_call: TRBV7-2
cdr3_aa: CASSFLGGPELFF
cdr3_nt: TGTGCCAGCAGCTTTCTTGGCGGCCCGGAGCTGTTTTTT

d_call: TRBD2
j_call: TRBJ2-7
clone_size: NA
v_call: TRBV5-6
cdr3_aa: CASSWRGGGYEQYF
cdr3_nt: TGTGCCAGCAGCTGGAGAGGCGGGGGGTACGAGCAGTACTTC

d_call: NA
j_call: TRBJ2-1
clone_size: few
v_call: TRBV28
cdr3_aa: CATRGVPDNEQFF
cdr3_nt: TGTGCCACCCGCGGTGTACCGGACAATGAGCAGTTCTTC

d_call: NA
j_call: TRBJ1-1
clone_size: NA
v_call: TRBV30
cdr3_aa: CAWETGLPNTEAFF
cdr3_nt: TGTGCCTGGGAGACAGGCTTACCGAACACTGAAGCTTTCTTT

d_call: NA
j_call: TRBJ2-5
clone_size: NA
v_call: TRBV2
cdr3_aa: CASGYGADSSYEQHF
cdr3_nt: TGTGCCAGCGGTTACGGAGCGGACTCCTCCTACGAGCAGCACTTC

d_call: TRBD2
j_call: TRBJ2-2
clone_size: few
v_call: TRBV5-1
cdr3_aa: CASSLEVAGGPSTGELFF
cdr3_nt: TGCGCCAGCAGCTTGGAGGTCGCGGGAGGGCCCAGCACCGGGGAGCTGTTTTTT

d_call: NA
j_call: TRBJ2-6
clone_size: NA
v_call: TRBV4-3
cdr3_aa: CASSQEGASGANVLTF
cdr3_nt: TGCGCCAGCAGCCAAGAGGGGGCCTCTGGGGCCAACGTCCTGACTTTC

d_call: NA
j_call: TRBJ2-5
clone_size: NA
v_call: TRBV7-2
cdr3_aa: CASSLARAMYQETQYF
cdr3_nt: TGTGCCAGCAGCTTAGCCCGGGCAATGTACCAAGAGACCCAGTACTTC

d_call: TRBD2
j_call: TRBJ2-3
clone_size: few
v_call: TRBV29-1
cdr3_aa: CSVGYMSSGSPDTQYF
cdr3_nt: TGCAGCGTTGGGTATATGTCTAGCGGGAGCCCAGATACGCAGTATTTT

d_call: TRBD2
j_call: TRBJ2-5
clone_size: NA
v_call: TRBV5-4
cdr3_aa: CASSPGGEGTQYF
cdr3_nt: TGTGCCAGCAGCCCCGGGGGGGAAGGGACCCAGTACTTC

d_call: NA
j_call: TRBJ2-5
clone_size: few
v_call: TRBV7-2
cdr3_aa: CASSLQPGPQETQYF
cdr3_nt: TGTGCCAGCAGCTTACAGCCAGGCCCCCAAGAGACCCAGTACTTC

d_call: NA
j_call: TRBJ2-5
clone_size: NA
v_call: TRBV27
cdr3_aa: CASSLGGWETQYF
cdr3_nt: TGTGCCAGCAGTTTAGGCGGCTGGGAGACCCAGTACTTC

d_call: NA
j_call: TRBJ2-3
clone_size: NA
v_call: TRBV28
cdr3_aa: CASKVDWGTDTQYF
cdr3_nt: TGTGCCAGCAAGGTGGACTGGGGCACAGATACGCAGTATTTT

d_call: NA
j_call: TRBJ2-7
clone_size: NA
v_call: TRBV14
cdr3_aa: CASSQVAVSEQYF
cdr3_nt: TGTGCCAGCAGCCAAGTTGCGGTCTCCGAGCAGTACTTC

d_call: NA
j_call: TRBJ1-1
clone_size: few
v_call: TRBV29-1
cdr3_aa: CSGQGGAIMNTEAFF
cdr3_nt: TGCAGCGGCCAAGGAGGGGCCATCATGAACACTGAAGCTTTCTTT

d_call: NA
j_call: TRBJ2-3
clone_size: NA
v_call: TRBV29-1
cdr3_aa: CSVEGNTDTQYF
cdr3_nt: TGCAGCGTTGAGGGGAACACAGATACGCAGTATTTT

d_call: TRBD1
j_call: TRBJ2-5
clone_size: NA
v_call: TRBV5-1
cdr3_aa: CASSLSGGDQETQYF
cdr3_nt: TGCGCCAGCAGCTTGTCAGGGGGCGACCAAGAGACCCAGTACTTC

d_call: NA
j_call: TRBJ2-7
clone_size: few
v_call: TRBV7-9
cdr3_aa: CASSLSLPAYEQYF
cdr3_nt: TGTGCCAGCAGCTTATCCCTTCCAGCCTACGAGCAGTACTTC

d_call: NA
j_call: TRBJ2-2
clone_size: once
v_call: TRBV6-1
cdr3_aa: CASGRSNTGELFF
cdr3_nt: TGTGCCAGCGGAAGGTCGAACACCGGGGAGCTGTTTTTT

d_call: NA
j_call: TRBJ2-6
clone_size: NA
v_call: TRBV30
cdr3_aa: CAWRRSGTSGANVLTF
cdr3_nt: TGTGCCTGGAGGAGATCAGGGACCTCTGGGGCCAACGTCCTGACTTTC

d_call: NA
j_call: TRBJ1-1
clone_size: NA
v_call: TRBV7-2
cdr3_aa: CASSLVTGNTEAFF
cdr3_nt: TGTGCCAGCAGCTTGGTGACAGGGAACACTGAAGCTTTCTTT

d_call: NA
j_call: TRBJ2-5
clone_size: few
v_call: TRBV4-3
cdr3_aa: CASSQDRQETQYF
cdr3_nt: TGCGCCAGCAGCCAAGACAGGCAAGAGACCCAGTACTTC

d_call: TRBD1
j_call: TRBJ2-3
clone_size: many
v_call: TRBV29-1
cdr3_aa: CSVRDREADTQYF
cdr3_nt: TGCAGCGTGAGAGACAGGGAAGCAGATACGCAGTATTTT

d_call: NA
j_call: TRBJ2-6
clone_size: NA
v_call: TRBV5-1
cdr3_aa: CASSLTGANVLTF
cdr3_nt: TGCGCCAGCAGCTTAACTGGGGCCAACGTCCTGACTTTC

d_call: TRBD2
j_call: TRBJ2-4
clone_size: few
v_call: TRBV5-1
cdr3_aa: CASSGTSGRGGDIQYF
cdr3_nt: TGCGCCAGCAGCGGGACTAGCGGGAGAGGTGGGGACATTCAGTACTTC

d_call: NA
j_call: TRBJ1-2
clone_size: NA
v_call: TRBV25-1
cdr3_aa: CASSEGGLGEGRGGYTF
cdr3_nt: TGTGCCAGCAGTGAAGGGGGTCTCGGTGAGGGGCGCGGCGGCTACACCTTC

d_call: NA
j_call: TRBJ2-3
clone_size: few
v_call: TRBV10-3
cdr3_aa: CAISEVAATDTQYF
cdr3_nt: TGTGCCATCAGTGAGGTAGCGGCTACAGATACGCAGTATTTT

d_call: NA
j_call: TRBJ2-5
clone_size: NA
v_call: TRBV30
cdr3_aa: CAWSRDAETQYF
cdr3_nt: TGTGCCTGGAGCCGGGACGCAGAGACCCAGTACTTC

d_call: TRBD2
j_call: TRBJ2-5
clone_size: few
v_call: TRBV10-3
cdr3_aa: CAISDGGGARETQYF
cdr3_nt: TGTGCCATCAGTGATGGCGGGGGGGCTCGTGAGACCCAGTACTTC

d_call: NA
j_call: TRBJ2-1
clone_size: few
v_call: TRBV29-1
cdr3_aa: CSVLVRVNEQFF
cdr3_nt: TGCAGCGTTTTAGTAAGAGTCAATGAGCAGTTCTTC

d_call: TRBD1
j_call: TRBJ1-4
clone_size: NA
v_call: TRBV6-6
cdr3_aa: CASRDPRDRLFF
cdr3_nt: TGTGCCAGCAGAGACCCTCGGGACAGACTGTTTTTT

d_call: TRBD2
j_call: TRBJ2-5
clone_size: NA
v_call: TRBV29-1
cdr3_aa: CSAEGGGQETQYF
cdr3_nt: TGCAGCGCCGAGGGCGGGGGGCAAGAGACCCAGTACTTC

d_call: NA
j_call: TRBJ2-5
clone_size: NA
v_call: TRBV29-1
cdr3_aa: CSAASVRETQYF
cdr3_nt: TGCAGCGCAGCTAGTGTTAGGGAGACCCAGTACTTC